The present entry profiles one T cell receptor (beta chain) with its context. The sample comes from a study of cytomegalovirus exposure and HLA in healthy donors. The CDR3 is 18 amino acids. Trimming stripped 3 bases from V and 5 bases from J, with 23 bases between. Germline V gene sequence: CDR1 LNHDA, CDR2 SQIVND (reference sequence). Primers: 60 Vbeta forward and 13 Jbeta reverse. Sequencing used immunoSEQ multiplex PCR; TCRdb keeps in-frame clones, though not all of them. This repertoire shows 200,000 to 300,000 clones, more than 75% found once; its top ten account for 5.4%. The source is a woman between 40 and 55 years old in good health and CMV-seropositive. This rearrangement joins TRBV19 to TRBJ1-5; maybe TRBD1 (6 bases). The material sequenced was PBMCs. The CDR3 loop reads CASSISLRHVRGDQPQHF. In DNA form, the CDR3 reads TGTGCCAGTAGTATCTCCCTTAGGCACGTCAGGGGTGATCAGCCCCAGCATTTT.